This T cell receptor (beta chain) was identified during a study of blood T cell repertoires in COVID-19. Method: immunoSEQ multiplex PCR; TCRdb's copy keeps in-frame clones and lacks some. The top ten clones hold approximately 10% of a sample with 90,000 or so clones, around four fifths of them seen once. The sequencing input was peripheral blood. The TCR comes from a human donor in a cohort sampled during active COVID-19.

The CDR3 nucleotides are TGTGCCAGCAGCTCCGACAGGGGGCTCGAGACCCAGTACTTC. It encodes CASSSDRGLETQYF. V is TRBV7-9 and J is TRBJ2-5; 10 nucleotides align to TRBD1. The V gene end was trimmed by 4 bases and the J gene end by 5 bases; junction bases not matched to a gene: 4. The CDR3 contains 14 residues. The germline CDR1 and CDR2 sequences are SEHNR and FQNEAQ (reference sequence).